This T cell receptor beta chain was found in a study of cytomegalovirus exposure and HLA in healthy donors. This PCR relied on a set of 60 Vbeta primers and 13 Jbeta primers. Profiled with immunoSEQ multiplex PCR; TCRdb holds only in-frame clones, not every one. The sample contains 80,000 or so clones, around 58% of which appear only once. The CDR3 is made up of 13 amino acids. Germline V gene lookup returns CDR1 MNHNS and CDR2 SASEGT. V dropped 5 bases and J dropped 5 bases, with 13 bases sitting between them. This receptor was taken from a man aged 25-45 years in good health and CMV-seropositive. Material for sequencing was PBMCs. This chain uses TRBV6-1 with TRBJ2-7; D call uncertain. The CDR3 here is CASSLRIRDEQYF. CDR3 coding DNA: TGTGCCAGCAGTCTCAGAATACGTGACGAGCAGTACTTC.